The 32 T cell receptor beta chains below were found in one sample sequenced in a study of T cells in Graves' hyperthyroidism and ophthalmopathy. Amplification of TCR beta CDR3 regions was performed using RNA transcripts as template. RT-PCR in the first round (using the HTBI primer set) targeted the TCR CDR3. TCRdb reprocessed the multiplex PCR reads via MiXCR and lists one record per CDR3 protein. The sample lists around 720,000 distinct CDR3 sequences; about 35% were seen once. The sample taken for sequencing was blood. The receptors here all came from a middle-aged woman with Graves' hyperthyroidism.

The genes are TRBV19 and TRBJ1-1, with TRBD1 matching 9 bases. The trim removed 5 bases at V and 6 bases at J, leaving 7 bases unmatched. This CDR3 contains 14 residues. Per the germline V gene, CDR1 is LNHDA and CDR2 is SQIVND (reference sequence). In nucleotides, the CDR3 is TGTGCCAGTAGTTTCGGACAGGGGCAACCTGAAGCTTTCTTT. It yields the protein CASSFGQGQPEAFF.

The J gene is TRBJ2-5, the V gene TRBV5-1; D is ambiguous. Trimming removed 5 bases from V and 3 bases from J, with 11 bases in between. This CDR3 region has 13 residues. Per the germline V gene, CDR1 is SGHRS and CDR2 is YFSETQ. The CDR3 sequence is CASRAGEKETQYF. The CDR3 bases are TGCGCCAGCAGGGCAGGAGAAAAAGAGACCCAGTACTTC.

The genes are TRBV20-1 and TRBJ2-5, with 12 bases identical to TRBD2. This CDR3 comprises 15 residues. V was pared by 6 bases and J by 3 bases, with 8 bases of the junction left unmatched. Germline values: CDR1 DFQATT, CDR2 SNEGSKA (reference sequence). The CDR3 sequence: CSALNGLAGKETQYF. The CDR3 DNA is TGCAGTGCCCTCAATGGACTAGCGGGGAAAGAGACCCAGTACTTC.

The genes are TRBV2 and TRBJ1-5, with D perhaps TRBD1 (6 bases). Trimming stripped 5 bases from V and 1 base from J, with 12 bases between. This CDR3 region has 15 residues. CDR1 SNHLY and CDR2 FYNNEI come from the germline V gene. CDR3 in amino acids: CASSFPGTSNQPQHF. The CDR3 DNA reads TGTGCCAGCAGTTTCCCCGGGACAAGCAATCAGCCCCAGCATTTT. Combining the CDR3 with reference TRBV2 and TRBJ1-5 gives the whole variable domain EPEVTQTPSHQVTQMGQEVILRCVPISNHLYFYWYRQILGQKVEFLVSFYNNEISEKSEIFDDQFSVERPDGSNFTLKIRSTKLEDSAMYFCASSFPGTSNQPQHFGDGTRLSIL.

This clonotype was found a few times. The rearrangement joins TRBV9 to TRBJ2-7; 10 bases align to TRBD2. The CDR3 totals 16 residues. CDR1 is SGDLS and CDR2 is YYNGEE in the germline V gene. Trimming removed 0 bases from V and 3 bases from J; junction bases left unmatched: 6. CDR3 in amino acids: CASSVESGGGLYEQYF. DNA of the CDR3: TGTGCCAGCAGCGTAGAGAGCGGGGGGGGCCTCTACGAGCAGTACTTC.

The CDR3 reads CAISERVIGNQPQHF. In DNA form, the CDR3 reads TGTGCCATCAGTGAGCGGGTGATAGGCAATCAGCCCCAGCATTTT. This chain uses TRBV10-3 with TRBJ1-5; D is undetermined. The V and J ends lost 2 bases and 2 bases respectively, with 10 bases between them. The CDR3 runs 15 residues. The germline V gene has CDR1 ENHRY and CDR2 SYGVKD.

This clonotype was detected a few times. This chain joins TRBV30 and TRBJ1-2; D not certain. V dropped 3 bases and J dropped 4 bases, with 9 bases sitting between them. The CDR3 totals 12 residues. Looked up from germline, CDR1 is GTSNPN and CDR2 is SVGIG (reference sequence). The CDR3 protein is CAWSRMGYGYTF. DNA for the CDR3: TGTGCCTGGAGCCGGATGGGCTATGGCTACACCTTC.

This sequence joins TRBV20-1 and TRBJ1-1, with D possibly being TRBD1 (5 bases). The CDR3 has 15 amino acids. V lost 8 bases and J 4 bases, leaving 23 bases between the germline ends. CDR1 is DFQATT, CDR2 SNEGSKA, per germline (reference sequence). The CDR3 DNA sequence: TGCAGTTACGAAGGCGGGGGAAGCCGGGGCACTGAAGCTTTCTTT. Protein sequence: CSYEGGGSRGTEAFF.

The V and J genes are TRBV20-1 and TRBJ2-2; D is possibly TRBD1 (6 bases). V was cut by 3 bases and J by 0 bases, with 17 bases left in between. The CDR3 sequence is 17 residues long. Looked up from germline, CDR1 is DFQATT and CDR2 is SNEGSKA (reference sequence). The CDR3 nucleotides are TGCAGTGCTAGGGACAGTATAACTACCTCGAACACCGGGGAGCTGTTTTTT. This encodes CSARDSITTSNTGELFF.

This chain uses TRBV5-1 with TRBJ2-5; 9 bases align to TRBD1. Germline CDR1 SGHRS, CDR2 YFSETQ. The length of the CDR3 is 16 residues. Unmatched junction bases numbered 7, after V lost 2 bases and J lost 2 bases. The CDR3 loop is CASSLSTDRGQETQYF. CDR3 nucleotides: TGCGCCAGCAGCTTAAGTACGGACAGGGGTCAAGAGACCCAGTACTTC.

This clonotype was seen repeatedly, ten times or more. V and J are TRBV12-3 or TRBV12-4 and TRBJ1-1, with D maybe TRBD1 (5 bases). V shed 2 bases and J shed 3 bases, with 7 bases lying between them. The CDR3 contains 13 residues. The CDR3 spells CASSLLGDTEAFF. The CDR3 DNA reads TGTGCCAGCAGTTTATTGGGGGACACTGAAGCTTTCTTT.

V usage is TRBV7-2 and J usage is TRBJ2-7; TRBD2 matches 8 bases. V shed 10 bases, J shed 2 bases, and the junction held 16 bases outside the gene matches. The germline gives CDR1 SGHTA, CDR2 FQGNSA. The CDR3 is 16 residues long. The CDR3 region has the DNA TGTGCCATCAGTGACACGGCTAGCGGGCGAACCTACGAGCAGTACTTC. Encoded protein: CAISDTASGRTYEQYF.

The rearrangement joins TRBV10-3 to TRBJ2-6; D ambiguous. V was shortened by 7 bases and J by 4 bases, with 8 bases between the two germline ends. This CDR3 contains 13 residues. Germline CDR1 is ENHRY and CDR2 is SYGVKD. CDR3 nucleotide sequence: TGTGCCATCAATGCCGGGGGGGCCAACGTCCTGACTTTC. The encoded protein is CAINAGGANVLTF.

This clonotype was found many times. The chain couples TRBV10-3 to TRBJ2-5, with TRBD1 identical over 7 bases. With V trimmed by 9 bases and J by 1 base, 2 bases remained unmatched. The CDR3 extends over 12 amino acids. Germline lookup yields CDR1 ENHRY and CDR2 SYGVKD. CDR3 protein: CAIRQGQETQYF. DNA for the CDR3: TGTGCCATACGACAGGGCCAAGAGACCCAGTACTTC.

Concerning this clonotype itself: Just one base apart from a much larger clone, this may be a read error. The chain uses TRBV7-3 and TRBJ1-1; no clear D. The CDR3 runs to 16 residues. V dropped 0 bases and J dropped 3 bases, with 14 bases sitting between them. The germline CDR1 and CDR2 sequences are SGHTA and FQGTGA. The DNA of the CDR3 is TGTGCCAGCAGCTTAACGGACTTGGCAGGCGACACTGAAGCTTTCTTT. Translation gives CASSLTDLAGDTEAFF.

This clonotype has just a few counts. The genes are TRBV4-1 and TRBJ1-6, with 7 bases fitting TRBD1. This CDR3 contains 15 residues. The germline V gene has CDR1 MGHRA and CDR2 YSYEKL. Trimming took 1 base from V and 8 from J; bases not matched to a gene: 5. CDR3 region: CASSQVSGQDSPLHF. The CDR3 DNA reads TGCGCCAGCAGCCAAGTTTCCGGACAGGATTCACCCCTCCACTTT.

This sequence joins TRBV4-2 and TRBJ2-2; D remains unclear. The ends were cut back, 4 bases at V and 6 bases at J, with 12 bases in the middle. The length of the CDR3 is 14 residues. Germline loops: CDR1 LGHNA, CDR2 YNFKEQ. CDR3 amino acids: CASSPVNRPGELFF. The DNA of the CDR3 is TGTGCCAGCAGCCCCGTGAACCGCCCCGGGGAGCTGTTTTTT.

Ten or more counts support this clonotype. V is TRBV7-9 and J is TRBJ1-1, with 8 bases aligning to TRBD1. V dropped 0 bases and J dropped 3; count of bases not matched to a gene: 12. Germline values: CDR1 SEHNR, CDR2 FQNEAQ (reference sequence). This CDR3 region has 18 residues. CDR3 in amino acids: CASSLARGRGQGDTEAFF. CDR3 DNA sequence: TGTGCCAGCAGCTTAGCGCGAGGCAGGGGGCAGGGGGACACTGAAGCTTTCTTT. Filled out from reference TRBV7-9 and TRBJ1-1, the complete variable domain reads DTGVSQNPRHKITKRGQNVTFRCDPISEHNRLYWYRQTLGQGPEFLTYFQNEAQLEKSRLLSDRFSAERPKGSFSTLEIQRTEQGDSAMYLCASSLARGRGQGDTEAFFGQGTRLTVV.

This chain uses TRBV15 with TRBJ1-2, with D uncertain. Looked up from germline, CDR1 is LNHNV and CDR2 is YYDKDF (reference sequence). The length of the CDR3 is 14 residues. The germline V and J ends were trimmed by 3 bases and 4 bases, with 12 bases remaining between them. CDR3 in DNA: TGTGCCACCAGCAGTTCCCCTGACACCTATGGCTACACCTTC. This translates into CATSSSPDTYGYTF.

This clonotype was seen only a few times. The chain links TRBV12-3 or TRBV12-4 to TRBJ1-5, with a tentative D call TRBD1 (5 bases). The CDR3 spans 14 residues. The V and J ends lost 5 bases and 3 bases respectively, with 11 bases between them. CDR3 in amino acids: CASSPTGTNQPQHF. CDR3 nucleotide sequence: TGTGCCAGCAGTCCGACCGGGACCAATCAGCCCCAGCATTTT.

This rearrangement joins TRBV12-3 or TRBV12-4 to TRBJ1-2; the D is unclear. This CDR3 is 13 amino acids long. Trimming removed 3 bases at V and 4 bases at J, with 9 bases between. The CDR3 DNA reads as TGTGCCAGCAGTTTGGGTGTTCTCTATGGCTACACCTTC. Translating it yields CASSLGVLYGYTF.

Only one count was recorded for this clonotype. This sequence may be a read error, since a much larger clone differs from it by one base. The V gene is TRBV20-1, the J gene TRBJ1-3; 9 bases align to TRBD1. There are 15 residues in the CDR3. Germline V gives CDR1 DFQATT, CDR2 SNEGSKA (reference sequence). CDR3 loop: CSARTGAQSGTTIYF. Written as DNA, the CDR3 is TGCAGTGCTCGGACAGGGGCGCAGTCCGGAACCACCATATATTTT.

The V gene is TRBV5-6, the J gene TRBJ2-7, with D maybe TRBD2 (6 bases). CDR1 SGHDT and CDR2 YYEEEE come from the germline V gene. The CDR3 covers 15 residues. Trimming took 3 bases from V and 0 from J, leaving 13 bases between them. The CDR3 reads CASSWGLLSSYEQYF. The CDR3 nucleotides read TGTGCCAGCAGCTGGGGACTCCTAAGCTCCTACGAGCAGTACTTC.

In this sample, this clonotype turned up a few times. The rearrangement uses TRBV10-3 and TRBJ1-1; D unresolved. Per the germline V gene, CDR1 is ENHRY and CDR2 is SYGVKD. The V end lost 2 bases, the J end lost 7 bases, and 8 bases lay between the germline ends. The CDR3 length is 12 residues. The CDR3 bases are TGTGCCATCAGTGAGAAAGTGGATGAAGCTTTCTTT. Protein: CAISEKVDEAFF.

This chain connects TRBV7-6 to TRBJ2-7; D call uncertain. TRBJ2-5 matches the DNA end more closely, so the J call is doubtful. The CDR3 covers 14 residues. Germline values: CDR1 SGHVS, CDR2 FNYEAQ. CDR3 bases: TGTGCCAGCAGCACCAGACCGTACCAAGAGACCCAGTACTTC. It is translated as CASSTRPYQETQYF.

This clonotype has at least ten counts. The V and J genes are TRBV13 and TRBJ1-2; D is unclear. The CDR3 is 14 residues long. The germline V gene encodes CDR1 PRHDT and CDR2 FYEKMQ (reference sequence). V lost 1 base and J lost 5, with 11 bases in between. The CDR3 region is CASSLAVSGYGYTF. DNA of the CDR3: TGTGCCAGCAGCTTAGCAGTCAGCGGATATGGCTACACCTTC.

The genes are TRBV7-9 and TRBJ2-5, with 12 nucleotides matching TRBD2. With V trimmed by 6 bases and J by 2 bases, 13 bases remained unmatched. The CDR3 extends over 18 amino acids. CDR1 SEHNR and CDR2 FQNEAQ come from the germline V gene (reference sequence). CDR3 nucleotides: TGTGCCAGCAGTTACATACTAGCGGGAGGAGGAGGGCAAGAGACCCAGTACTTC. Protein sequence: CASSYILAGGGGQETQYF.

In this sample, this clonotype turned up many times. The rearrangement uses TRBV5-1 and TRBJ1-6; D may be TRBD1 (6 bases). Per the germline V gene, CDR1 is SGHRS and CDR2 is YFSETQ. Trimming left V 2 bases short and J 7 bases short, with 10 bases between. This CDR3 is 14 amino acids long. For the CDR3, the DNA is TGCGCCAGCAGCTTATGGCAGGGGAATTCACCCCTCCACTTT. Protein sequence: CASSLWQGNSPLHF.

This clonotype was observed many times. The chain is built from TRBV19 and TRBJ1-1; D may be TRBD1 (6 bases). The CDR3 is 14 amino acids. V lost 5 bases to trimming and J lost 3 bases, with 13 bases between them. Looked up from germline, CDR1 is LNHDA and CDR2 is SQIVND (reference sequence). The CDR3 is CASSLDSSYTEAFF. CDR3 bases: TGTGCCAGTAGTTTGGACAGCTCCTACACTGAAGCTTTCTTT.

In this sample, this clonotype turned up many times. The V and J genes are TRBV15 and TRBJ1-2, with D tentatively TRBD1 (5 bases). The CDR3 covers 13 residues. Germline V CDR1 and CDR2: LNHNV, YYDKDF (reference sequence). With 0 bases removed from V and 7 bases from J, the gap between germline ends came to 9 bases. The CDR3 region has the DNA TGTGCCACCAGCAGAGATCGGGGGGGTGGCTACACCTTC. Translation: CATSRDRGGGYTF.

The chain employs TRBV6-5 and TRBJ2-7; 7 positions match TRBD1. Trimming at V came to 5 bases and at J to 6 bases, leaving 16 bases not matched to a gene. CDR1 MNHEY and CDR2 SVGAGI come from the germline V gene. The CDR3 covers 16 residues. Here the CDR3 DNA reads TGTGCCAGCAGTCCGAAACCCCGGGACAGAAGATTCGAGCAGTACTTC. It codes for CASSPKPRDRRFEQYF.

This clonotype came up a few times. The chain recombines TRBV4-1 with TRBJ1-2; weak D call: TRBD1 (5 bases). CDR1 is MGHRA and CDR2 is YSYEKL in the germline V gene. V was trimmed by 2 bases and J by 10 bases, leaving 17 bases between them. This CDR3 spans 14 amino acids. The CDR3 is CASSQTLIDRFYTF. The CDR3 nucleotides read TGCGCCAGCAGCCAAACCCTGATAGACAGATTCTACACCTTC.